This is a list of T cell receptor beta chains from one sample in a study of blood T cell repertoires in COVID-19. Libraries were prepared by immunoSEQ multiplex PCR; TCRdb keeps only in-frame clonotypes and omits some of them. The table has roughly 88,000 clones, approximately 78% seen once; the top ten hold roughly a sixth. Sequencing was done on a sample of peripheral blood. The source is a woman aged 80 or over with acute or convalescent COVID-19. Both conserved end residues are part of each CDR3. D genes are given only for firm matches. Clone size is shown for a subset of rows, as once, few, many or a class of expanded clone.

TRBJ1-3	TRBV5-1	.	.	CASSLVGDSGNTIYF	TGCGCCAGCAGCTTGGTGGGCGACTCTGGAAACACCATATATTTT
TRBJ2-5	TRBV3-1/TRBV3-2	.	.	CASSLDSVRRETQYF	TGTGCCAGCAGTTTGGACTCGGTCAGAAGGGAGACCCAGTACTTC
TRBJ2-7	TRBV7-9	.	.	CASSPPRLGLGYEQYF	TGTGCCAGCAGCCCCCCCCGCCTGGGACTGGGCTACGAGCAGTACTTC
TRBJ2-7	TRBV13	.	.	CASSLVRDTIYEQYF	TGTGCCAGCAGCTTAGTTCGGGACACCATCTACGAGCAGTACTTC
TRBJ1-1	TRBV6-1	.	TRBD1	CASSDIRTGYKGTEAFF	TGTGCCAGCAGTGATATCCGGACAGGTTATAAGGGCACTGAAGCTTTCTTT
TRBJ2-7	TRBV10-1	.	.	CASSEKWAGAEQYF	TGCGCCAGCAGTGAAAAGTGGGCAGGGGCCGAGCAGTACTTC
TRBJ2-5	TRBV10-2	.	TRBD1	CATRDRGVETQYF	TGCGCCACTAGGGACAGAGGTGTGGAGACCCAGTACTTC
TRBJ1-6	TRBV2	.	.	CASFASGNSPLHF	TGTGCCAGCTTTGCTTCGGGGAATTCACCCCTCCACTTT
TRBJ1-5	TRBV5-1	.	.	CASSLVGARNQPQHF	TGCGCCAGCAGCTTGGTAGGGGCGCGCAATCAGCCCCAGCATTTT
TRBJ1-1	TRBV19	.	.	CASSMRSQGLAFF	TGTGCCAGTAGTATGAGGAGTCAGGGACTAGCTTTCTTT
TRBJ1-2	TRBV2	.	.	CASVRGGYGYTF	TGTGCCAGCGTCAGAGGCGGCTATGGCTACACCTTC
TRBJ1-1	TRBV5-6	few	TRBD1	CASSYDPTGGFNTEAFF	TGTGCCAGCAGCTACGACCCCACAGGGGGCTTTAACACTGAAGCTTTCTTT
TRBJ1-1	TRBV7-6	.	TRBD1	CASSLGQGSRAFF	TGTGCCAGCAGCTTAGGACAGGGATCTCGGGCTTTCTTT
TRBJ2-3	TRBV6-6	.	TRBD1	CASSAQGADTQYF	TGTGCCAGCAGCGCTCAGGGGGCGGATACGCAGTATTTT
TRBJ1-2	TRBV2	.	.	CASSASTAPANYGYTF	TGTGCCAGCAGTGCGTCGACAGCACCGGCTAACTATGGCTACACCTTC
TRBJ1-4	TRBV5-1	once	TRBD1	CASSRDRGYEKLFF	TGCGCCAGCAGCCGGGACAGGGGCTATGAAAAACTGTTTTTT
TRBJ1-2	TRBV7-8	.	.	CASSPAQAYGYTF	TGTGCCAGCAGCCCAGCACAGGCCTATGGCTACACCTTC
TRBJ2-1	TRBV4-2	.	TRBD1	CASSQALDRGNNNEQFF	TGTGCCAGCAGCCAAGCGTTGGACAGGGGGAATAACAATGAGCAGTTCTTC
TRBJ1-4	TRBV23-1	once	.	CAILPGRGIEKLFF	TGCGCCATCCTACCGGGGAGGGGAATCGAAAAACTGTTTTTT
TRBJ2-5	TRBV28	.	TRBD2	CASSSWTSGDQETQYF	TGTGCCAGCAGTTCCTGGACTAGCGGGGATCAAGAGACCCAGTACTTC
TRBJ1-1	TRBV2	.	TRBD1	CASREQGPMNTEAFF	TGTGCCAGCAGAGAACAGGGGCCCATGAACACTGAAGCTTTCTTT
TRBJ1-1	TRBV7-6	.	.	CASSLQGKGSNTEAFF	TGTGCCAGCAGCTTGCAGGGAAAAGGATCGAACACTGAAGCTTTCTTT
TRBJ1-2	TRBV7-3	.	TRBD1	CASSQDRFNYGYTF	TGTGCCAGCAGCCAGGACAGGTTTAACTATGGCTACACCTTC
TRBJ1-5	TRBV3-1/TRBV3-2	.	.	CASSQEGEVADYSNQPQHF	TGTGCCAGCAGCCAAGAGGGGGAGGTAGCCGATTATAGCAATCAGCCCCAGCATTTT
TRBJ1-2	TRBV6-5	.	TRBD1	CASSYSWTGDYGYTF	TGTGCCAGCAGTTACTCGTGGACAGGAGATTATGGCTACACCTTC
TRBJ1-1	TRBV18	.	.	CASSPKQGMVTNTEAFF	TGTGCCAGCTCACCTAAACAGGGTATGGTGACGAACACTGAAGCTTTCTTT
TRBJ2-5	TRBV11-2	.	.	CASSLLGLEGTQYF	TGTGCCAGCAGCTTACTCGGACTTGAAGGGACCCAGTACTTC
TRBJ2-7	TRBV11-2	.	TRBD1	CASSLDRGREQYF	TGTGCCAGCAGCTTGGACAGGGGGAGGGAGCAGTACTTC
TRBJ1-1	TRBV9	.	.	CASSVVGAGMNTEAFF	TGTGCCAGCAGCGTAGTCGGAGCAGGGATGAACACTGAAGCTTTCTTT
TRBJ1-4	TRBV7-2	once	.	CASSLGQVGEKLFF	TGTGCCAGCAGCCTTGGGCAAGTAGGTGAAAAACTGTTTTTT
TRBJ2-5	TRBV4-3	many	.	CASSQDQQGKETQYF	TGCGCCAGCAGCCAAGATCAGCAGGGGAAAGAGACCCAGTACTTC
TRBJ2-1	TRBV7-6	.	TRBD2	CASSLTSGVTNEQFF	TGTGCCAGCAGCCTCACTAGCGGGGTCACAAATGAGCAGTTCTTC
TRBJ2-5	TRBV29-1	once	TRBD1	CSGDRGTGTQYF	TGCAGCGGGGACAGGGGGACGGGGACCCAGTACTTC
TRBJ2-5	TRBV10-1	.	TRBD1	CASSSTGQGRIETQYF	TGCGCCAGCAGTAGCACAGGACAGGGGAGGATTGAGACCCAGTACTTC
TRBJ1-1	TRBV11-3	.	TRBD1	CASSLDSTGWETEAFF	TGTGCCAGCAGCTTAGATTCGACAGGGTGGGAGACTGAAGCTTTCTTT
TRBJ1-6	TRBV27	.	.	CASSQPRQSIRDSPLHF	TGTGCCAGCAGCCAACCCAGACAGTCCATAAGGGATTCACCCCTCCACTTT
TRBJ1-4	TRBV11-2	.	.	CASSPGVVTTGEKLFF	TGTGCCAGCAGCCCGGGGGTGGTAACGACTGGGGAAAAACTGTTTTTT
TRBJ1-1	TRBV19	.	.	CASSVERGALILTEAFF	TGTGCCAGTAGTGTTGAACGAGGCGCTTTAATTTTAACTGAAGCTTTCTTT
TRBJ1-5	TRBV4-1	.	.	CASSQGSPSNQPQHF	TGCGCCAGCAGCCAAGGTAGTCCTAGCAATCAGCCCCAGCATTTT
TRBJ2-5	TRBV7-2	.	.	CASSLVSRLRGETQYF	TGTGCCAGCAGCTTAGTCTCCCGGTTACGGGGTGAGACCCAGTACTTC
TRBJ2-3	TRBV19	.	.	CASSIAAGPADTQYF	TGTGCCAGTAGTATAGCGGCGGGGCCAGCAGATACGCAGTATTTT
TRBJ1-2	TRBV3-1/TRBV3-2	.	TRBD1	CASSRSGQGKSYGYTF	TGTGCCAGCAGCCGGTCGGGACAGGGGAAGAGCTATGGCTACACCTTC
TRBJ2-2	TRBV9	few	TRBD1	CASSKTGEDTGELFF	TGTGCCAGCAGCAAGACAGGGGAGGACACCGGGGAGCTGTTTTTT
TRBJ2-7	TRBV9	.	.	CASSPGGTAYSYEQYF	TGTGCCAGCAGCCCAGGGGGGACCGCTTACTCCTACGAGCAGTACTTC
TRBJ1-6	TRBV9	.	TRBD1	CASSVGGTGDSPLHF	TGTGCCAGCAGCGTAGGGGGGACAGGGGATTCACCCCTCCACTTT
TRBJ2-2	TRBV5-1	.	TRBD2	CASSLAGITSGGNTGELFF	TGCGCCAGCAGCTTGGCCGGGATAACTAGCGGGGGAAACACCGGGGAGCTGTTTTTT
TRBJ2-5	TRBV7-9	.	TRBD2	CASSNTGGEETQYF	TGTGCCAGCAGTAATACGGGGGGTGAGGAGACCCAGTACTTC
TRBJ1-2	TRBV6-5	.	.	CASSYSRGGGVGGYTF	TGTGCCAGCAGTTACTCTAGAGGGGGGGGTGTCGGAGGCTACACCTTC
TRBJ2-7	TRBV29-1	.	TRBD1	CSVGITGGNEQYF	TGCAGCGTTGGGATTACAGGGGGGAACGAGCAGTACTTC
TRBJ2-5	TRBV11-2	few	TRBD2	CASSLDAGGPRETQYF	TGTGCCAGCAGCTTAGACGCGGGGGGGCCGAGAGAGACCCAGTACTTC
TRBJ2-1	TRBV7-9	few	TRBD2	CASTLAGLNEQFF	TGTGCCAGCACACTAGCGGGCCTGAATGAGCAGTTCTTC
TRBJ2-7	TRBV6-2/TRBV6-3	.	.	CASSLGGLLSPHEQYF	TGTGCCAGCAGCCTAGGCGGACTTTTATCACCCCACGAGCAGTACTTC
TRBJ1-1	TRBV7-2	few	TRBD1	CASSLEGRGLGTEAFF	TGTGCCAGCAGCTTAGAGGGCAGGGGGCTAGGGACTGAAGCTTTCTTT
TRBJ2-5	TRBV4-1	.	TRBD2	CASSHPTRGGREETQYF	TGCGCCAGCAGCCATCCTACGCGGGGGGGCCGGGAAGAGACCCAGTACTTC
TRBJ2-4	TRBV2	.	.	CASSEERGTATGRAKNIQYF	TGTGCCAGCAGTGAAGAGCGAGGGACAGCGACCGGGAGAGCCAAAAACATTCAGTACTTC
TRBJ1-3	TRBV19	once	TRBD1	CASSIPGQGSGNTIYF	TGTGCCAGTAGTATACCGGGACAGGGCTCTGGAAACACCATATATTTT
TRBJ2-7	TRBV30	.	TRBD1	CAWTTGDRVGLEQYF	TGTGCCTGGACCACTGGGGACAGGGTAGGTTTGGAGCAGTACTTC